This T cell receptor beta chain was sequenced in a study of shared clonotypes between healthy human individuals. CDR3 length equals 14 residues. CDR1 and CDR2 (germline): MNHNY, SVGAGI (reference sequence). Trimming at V came to 6 bases and at J to 1 base, leaving 3 bases not matched to a gene. The data were produced by immunoSEQ multiplex PCR, yet TCRdb's version contains in-frame clones alone and is incomplete. The table includes a few hundred thousand clones, roughly 97% detected once. Only one count was recorded for this clone. Sequenced sample: naive CD4+ T cells sorted from blood. As for subset: CD45RA+ positively selected. This TCR was recovered from a woman aged 25 to 39 in good health. This sequence joins TRBV6-6 and TRBJ1-3, with 7 bases aligning to TRBD1. The CDR3: CASSMTGSGNTIYF. The CDR3 coding sequence is TGTGCCAGCAGCATGACAGGGTCTGGAAACACCATATATTTT.